Below are 7 T cell receptor beta chains sequenced from a single sample in a study of CD8+CD57+ T cells in acquired aplastic anemia. Whoever was chosen for sequencing had shown CD8+CD57+ cell expansion by flow cytometry. Profiles of TCR beta VDJ and CDR3 were generated from a genomic DNA template. TCRdb ran MiXCR on the reads and lists one entry per CDR3 protein. Here the sample spans about 290,000 distinct CDR3 sequences, under 60% being singletons. The sequenced sample was sorted CD4+, CD8+, or CD8+CD57+ T cells (not recorded which) from PBMCs. The receptors were sampled from a human donor with aplastic anemia.

The rearrangement links TRBV29-1 to TRBJ2-7, with D maybe TRBD1 (6 bases). The germline V gene has CDR1 SQVTM and CDR2 ANQGSEA. Trimming left V 4 bases short and J 1 base short, with 8 bases between. The CDR3 contains 12 residues. The CDR3 DNA reads TGCAGCGTTGGGGACAATTCCTACGAGCAGTACTTC. Translation gives CSVGDNSYEQYF.

The CDR3 protein is CAIRTSGGTWNEQFF. The CDR3 coding sequence is TGTGCCATCAGGACTAGCGGGGGGACTTGGAATGAGCAGTTCTTC. The V gene is TRBV10-3, the J gene TRBJ2-1; 13 bases map to TRBD2. The trim removed 6 bases at V and 7 bases at J, leaving 6 bases unmatched. Germline CDR1 ENHRY, CDR2 SYGVKD. The CDR3 length is 15 residues.

This clonotype was detected only once. The V call is TRBV5-1, the J call TRBJ2-7, with D uncertain. The CDR3 is made up of 14 amino acids. CDR1 and CDR2 from the germline V gene are SGHRS and YFSETQ. Trimming left V 0 bases short and J 4 bases short, with 11 bases between. The DNA for the CDR3 is TGCGCCAGCAGCTTGGCATTCGGGTTTTACGAGCAGTACTTC. This translates into CASSLAFGFYEQYF.

This clonotype was observed many times. The V call is TRBV7-9, the J call TRBJ1-1; D ambiguous. Trimming removed 3 bases from V and 1 base from J, with 6 bases in between. Germline V gene sequence: CDR1 SEHNR, CDR2 FQNEAQ (reference sequence). This CDR3 has 13 amino acids. The CDR3 loop is CASSFNRNTEAFF. CDR3 nucleotide sequence: TGTGCCAGCAGCTTTAACAGGAACACTGAAGCTTTCTTT.

The chain's CDR3 is CASSLFGDRGRGYTF. The CDR3 nucleotides read TGTGCCAGCAGTCTATTTGGGGACAGGGGGCGCGGCTACACCTTC. The rearrangement links TRBV5-8 to TRBJ1-2; TRBD1 matches 12 bases. Trimming cost V 5 bases and J 8 bases; bases outside gene matches: 10. The CDR3 is made up of 15 amino acids. Germline CDR1 SGHTS, CDR2 YDEGEE.

This chain connects TRBV5-1 to TRBJ1-6; TRBD1 matches 10 bases. This CDR3 region has 16 residues. Germline loops: CDR1 SGHRS, CDR2 YFSETQ. Unmatched junction bases numbered 5, after V lost 0 bases and J lost 8 bases. CDR3 sequence reads: CASSLDGTGDYSPLHF. In nucleotides, the CDR3 is TGCGCCAGCAGCTTGGATGGGACAGGGGATTATTCACCCCTCCACTTT.

The rearrangement uses TRBV7-2 and TRBJ2-7; the D call may be TRBD1 or TRBD2 (6 bases each). CDR1 SGHTA and CDR2 FQGNSA come from the germline V gene. Trimming removed 5 bases at V and 6 bases at J, with 17 bases between. CDR3 length: 14 residues. The CDR3 sequence is CASSRDTGGFEQYF. The CDR3 DNA follows: TGTGCCAGCAGCCGGGACACCGGGGGTTTCGAGCAGTACTTC.